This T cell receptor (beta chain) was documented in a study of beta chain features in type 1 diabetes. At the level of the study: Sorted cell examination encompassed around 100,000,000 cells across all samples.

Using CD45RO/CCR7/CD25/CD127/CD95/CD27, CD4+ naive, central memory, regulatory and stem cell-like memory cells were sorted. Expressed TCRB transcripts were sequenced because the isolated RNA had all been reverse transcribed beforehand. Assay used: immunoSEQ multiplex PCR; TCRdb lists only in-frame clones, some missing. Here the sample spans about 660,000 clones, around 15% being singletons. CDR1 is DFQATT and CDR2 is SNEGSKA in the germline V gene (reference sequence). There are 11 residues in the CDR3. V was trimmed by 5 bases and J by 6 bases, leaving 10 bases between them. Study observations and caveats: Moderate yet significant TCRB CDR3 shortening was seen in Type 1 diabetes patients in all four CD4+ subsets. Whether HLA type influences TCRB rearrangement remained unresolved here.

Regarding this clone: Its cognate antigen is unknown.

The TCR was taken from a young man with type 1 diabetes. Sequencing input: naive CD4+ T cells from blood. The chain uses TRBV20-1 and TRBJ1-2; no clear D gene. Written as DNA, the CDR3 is TGCAGTGCTCCCAGGCTAGATGGCTACACCTTC. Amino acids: CSAPRLDGYTF.